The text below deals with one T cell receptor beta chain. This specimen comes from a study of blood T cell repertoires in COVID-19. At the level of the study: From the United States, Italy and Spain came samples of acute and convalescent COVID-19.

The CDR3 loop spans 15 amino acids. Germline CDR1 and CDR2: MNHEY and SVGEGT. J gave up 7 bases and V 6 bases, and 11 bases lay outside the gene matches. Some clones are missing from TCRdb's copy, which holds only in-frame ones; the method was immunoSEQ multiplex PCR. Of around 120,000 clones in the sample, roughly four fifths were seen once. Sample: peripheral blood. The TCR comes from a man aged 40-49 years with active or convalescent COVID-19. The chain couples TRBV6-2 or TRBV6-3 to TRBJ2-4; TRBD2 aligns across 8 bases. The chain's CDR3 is CASSLGGLGANIQYF. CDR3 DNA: TGTGCCAGCAGCCTCGGGGGACTAGGTGCGAACATTCAGTACTTC.